This T cell receptor (beta chain) was obtained from a study of the immune and genomic landscape of osteosarcoma. Across the whole study: Poor-risk disease predominated: under 85% unfavorable response, around 67% deceased. Whole-study findings and limits: A single dominant hyperexpanded clone appeared in roughly 5 cases, each with <100 clonotypes.

Produced via immunoSEQ multiplex PCR; TCRdb's table is partial and in-frame only. Here the sample spans about 390 clones, 70% to 85% being singletons. Osteosarcoma specimens were post-treatment primary, local recurrence and metastasis tumors from poor-prognosis patients. V shed 4 bases and J shed 0 bases, with 11 bases lying between them. The CDR3 sequence is 14 residues long. Looked up from germline, CDR1 is SGDLS and CDR2 is YYNGEE. This clone occurred once. The antigen is not known. The source of this sequence is a man aged 18-30 years with osteosarcoma. The sample comprised metastatic tumor tissue from the lung. This chain connects TRBV9 to TRBJ2-7; D might be TRBD1 or TRBD2, each matching 5 bases. The CDR3 coding sequence is TGTGCCAGCAGCATGGGAGACAGCTCCTACGAGCAGTACTTC. The encoded protein is CASSMGDSSYEQYF. Together with reference TRBV9 and TRBJ2-7, the CDR3 gives the full variable domain: DSGVTQTPKHLITATGQRVTLRCSPRSGDLSVYWYQQSLDQGLQFLIQYYNGEERAKGNILERFSAQQFPDLHSELNLSSLELGDSALYFCASSMGDSSYEQYFGPGTRLTVT.